A selection of T cell receptor beta chains follows, all from one sample in a study of early stage breast cancer tumors. Only in-frame clones appear in the TCRdb table, and some are missing; sequencing was by immunoSEQ multiplex PCR. This table holds over 25,000 clones, around three fifths found once. The specimen was breast tumor tissue. The receptor source for this set is a person aged 45 to 59 with breast cancer. The CDR3 runs from the conserved cysteine through the conserved F or W. D genes are given only for firm matches. Size values are once, few and many counts, or a class for expanded clones, and some rows have none.

TRBJ2-7 - - TRBV5-5 TGTGCCAGCAGCTCCTCAGTCGCGAACGAGCAGTACTTC CASSSSVANEQYF
TRBJ1-1 TRBD1 - TRBV10-3 TGTGCCATCAGCTCGGGACAGCTGAACACTGAAGCTTTCTTT CAISSGQLNTEAFF
TRBJ2-7 - - TRBV6-6 TGTGCCAGCAGTTACGTTGTGGGAGCCGAGCAGTACTTC CASSYVVGAEQYF
TRBJ1-2 TRBD1 - TRBV4-1 TGCGCCAGCAGCCGGGACAGGGGATACACCTTC CASSRDRGYTF
TRBJ1-5 TRBD1 - TRBV5-6 TGTGCCAGCAGCCCCGGGACAGGGCGGCAGCCCCAGCATTTT CASSPGTGRQPQHF
TRBJ1-5 - medium-sized TRBV2 TGTGCCAGCAGTGAGGCAGTGGGCAATCAGCCCCAGCATTTT CASSEAVGNQPQHF
TRBJ2-7 TRBD1 - TRBV6-6 TGTGCCAGCAGTATTCAGGGGGCCTACGAGCAGTACTTC CASSIQGAYEQYF
TRBJ2-2 TRBD2 - TRBV7-9 TGTGCCAGCAGCCGTTCTCCGATAGCGGGAACCGGGGAGCTGTTTTTT CASSRSPIAGTGELFF
TRBJ2-7 - medium-sized TRBV7-9 TGTGCCAGCAGCTTAGCCCCCCTCCTCAGACCTCGCTCCTACGAGCAGTACTTC CASSLAPLLRPRSYEQYF
TRBJ1-1 TRBD1 - TRBV10-3 TGTGCCATCAGAGAGACAGGGGCCACTGAAGCTTTCTTT CAIRETGATEAFF
TRBJ1-1 - few TRBV4-2 TGTGCCAGCAGCCATTGGGGGAATAAAGCTTTCTTT CASSHWGNKAFF
TRBJ1-3 - few TRBV7-9 TGTGCCAGCAGTCGCCGAACGGAATTTTCTGGAAACACCATATATTTT CASSRRTEFSGNTIYF
TRBJ1-1 - few TRBV6-6 TGTGCCATCAAGGGGCGGATTAACACTGAAGCTTTCTTT CAIKGRINTEAFF
TRBJ1-2 - - TRBV2 TGTGCCAGCAGCCCCAGTAATAACTATGGCTACACCTTC CASSPSNNYGYTF
TRBJ2-5 - - TRBV5-1 TGCGCCAGCAGCTTGCTAGCGTACCAAGAGACCCAGTACTTC CASSLLAYQETQYF
TRBJ1-1 - - TRBV7-9 TGTGCCAGCAGCTGGGACAACACTGAAGCTTTCTTT CASSWDNTEAFF
TRBJ2-7 TRBD2 once TRBV4-2 TGTGCCAGCAGCCAGACCGGGACTAACCCCTACGAGCAGTACTTC CASSQTGTNPYEQYF
TRBJ2-7 - - TRBV5-5 TGTGCCAGCAGCTTGCTGGGGAAAGCGAGATACGAGCAGTACTTC CASSLLGKARYEQYF
TRBJ1-1 - - TRBV5-6 TGTGCCAGCAGCTGGTACGGGGGGGGCGGCTCTGAAGCTTTCTTT CASSWYGGGGSEAFF
TRBJ2-5 - few TRBV6-6 TGTGCCAGCAGTGTCCGCTCACCTCAAGAGACCCAGTACTTC CASSVRSPQETQYF
TRBJ2-7 TRBD2 - TRBV15 TGTGCCACCAGCAGGGGCGAGGGGACTAGTGGGTACGAGCAGTACTTC CATSRGEGTSGYEQYF
TRBJ2-3 - - TRBV5-5 TGTGCCAGCAGTCGGACAGCCACAGATACGCAGTATTTT CASSRTATDTQYF
TRBJ2-5 - few TRBV7-2 TGTGCCAGCAGCTGGGGACACGCCGCCGGGGAGACCCAGTACTTC CASSWGHAAGETQYF